This TCR beta chain was retrieved from a study of tumor and adjacent non-tumor tissue in lung cancer. The overall study: Patients comprised about a dozen adenocarcinoma, 2 squamous cell carcinoma and 1 small cell lung cancer. Patients were aged about 30 to 80, ten or so men and 4 to 6 women, stage I to III.

Looked up from germline, CDR1 is SGHAT and CDR2 is FQNNGV. This CDR3 is 15 amino acids long. A modified ARM-PCR protocol with three rounds of nested PCR amplified TCRbeta. TCRdb reprocessed the multiplex PCR reads via MiXCR and lists one record per CDR3 protein. The table lists under 95,000 distinct CDR3 sequences, approximately 78% of them singletons. The template was RNA from unsorted bulk tissue. This non-tumor lung sample came from over 3 cm beyond the tumor edge. Concerning this clonotype: The junction shows a germline mismatch at one end, possibly a read error.

The source is a man aged 60 to 69 with non-small cell lung cancer. What was sequenced was distant non-tumor lung tissue. The gene calls are TRBV11-2 and TRBJ1-1; D may be TRBD1 (6 bases). The DNA for the CDR3 is TGTGCCAGCAGCTTATTGTCCCGGGGGGGCACTGAAGTTTTCTTT. Amino acid sequence: CASSLLSRGGTEVFF.